The 30 T cell receptor beta chains presented below share a single source sample, sequenced in a study of blood T cell repertoires in COVID-19. Sequencing was performed with immunoSEQ multiplex PCR; in TCRdb, only in-frame clones are kept and a portion is missing. The sample consists of approximately 54,000 clones, roughly four fifths of them appearing once. Sequencing was done on a sample of peripheral blood. Receptor source: a woman aged 55-69 years with acute or convalescent COVID-19.

V usage is TRBV7-6 and J usage is TRBJ2-2; 9 bases are shared with TRBD1. V lost 6 bases and J lost 1; bases outside the gene matches: 3. CDR3 length: 15 amino acids. The germline V gene encodes CDR1 SGHVS and CDR2 FNYEAQ. The CDR3 bases are TGTGCCAGCAGTCCGGGACAGGGGAACACCGGGGAGCTGTTTTTT. This translates into CASSPGQGNTGELFF. Filled out from reference TRBV7-6 and TRBJ2-2, the complete variable domain reads GAGVSQSPRYKVTKRGQDVALRCDPISGHVSLYWYRQALGQGPEFLTYFNYEAQQDKSGLPNDRFSAERPEGSISTLTIQRTEQRDSAMYRCASSPGQGNTGELFFGEGSRLTVL.

This rearrangement joins TRBV5-1 to TRBJ2-3, with D perhaps TRBD2 (6 bases). The CDR3 spans 17 residues. The V end lost 1 base, the J end lost 1 base, and 16 bases lay between the germline ends. The germline gives CDR1 SGHRS, CDR2 YFSETQ. CDR3 protein: CASSLLGGTGGTDTQYF. In nucleotides, the CDR3 is TGCGCCAGCAGCTTGTTGGGCGGGACCGGGGGCACAGATACGCAGTATTTT. Combining the CDR3 with reference TRBV5-1 and TRBJ2-3 gives the whole variable domain KAGVTQTPRYLIKTRGQQVTLSCSPISGHRSVSWYQQTPGQGLQFLFEYFSETQRNKGNFPGRFSGRQFSNSRSEMNVSTLELGDSALYLCASSLLGGTGGTDTQYFGPGTRLTVL.

The gene calls are TRBV10-1 and TRBJ1-1; the D is unclear. This CDR3 contains 13 residues. Germline-derived CDR1 and CDR2 are WNHNN and SYGVQD (reference sequence). Trimming left V 0 bases short and J 5 bases short, with 7 bases between. CDR3 in amino acids: CASSESQWTEAFF. CDR3 in DNA: TGCGCCAGCAGTGAGTCGCAGTGGACTGAAGCTTTCTTT.

CDR3 sequence: CASRSGGGNQPQHF. The CDR3 nucleotides are TGTGCCAGCAGGTCCGGGGGAGGCAATCAGCCCCAGCATTTT. The chain uses TRBV27 and TRBJ1-5, with D possibly being TRBD1 (5 bases). Germline V lookup: CDR1 MNHEY, CDR2 SMNVEV (reference sequence). Trimming cost V 6 bases and J 2 bases, with 11 bases left between them. The CDR3 runs to 14 residues.

V gene TRBV5-1 combines with J gene TRBJ2-3, with 9 bases matching TRBD2. Germline assignment: CDR1 SGHRS and CDR2 YFSETQ. V was clipped by 0 bases and J by 4 bases; unmatched bases: 6. The CDR3 covers 16 residues. The CDR3 nucleotides are TGCGCCAGCAGCTTGGCCCGAGCGGGAGGAGCAGATACGCAGTATTTT. This sequence encodes CASSLARAGGADTQYF. The whole variable domain, filled in from reference TRBV5-1 and TRBJ2-3, reads KAGVTQTPRYLIKTRGQQVTLSCSPISGHRSVSWYQQTPGQGLQFLFEYFSETQRNKGNFPGRFSGRQFSNSRSEMNVSTLELGDSALYLCASSLARAGGADTQYFGPGTRLTVL.

In its sample, this clone was seen once. DNA of the CDR3: TGTGCCAGCAGCGGAGGTCAGCACGAAGTCTCTGGAAACACCATATATTTT. Its protein is CASSGGQHEVSGNTIYF. This chain joins TRBV9 and TRBJ1-3; D not certain. V was pared by 3 bases and J by 0 bases, with 16 bases between. The CDR3 has 17 residues. The germline gives CDR1 SGDLS, CDR2 YYNGEE.

The chain carries TRBV27 and TRBJ2-2; possible D gene TRBD2, 6 bases. The germline gives CDR1 MNHEY, CDR2 SMNVEV (reference sequence). The V and J ends lost 6 bases and 1 base respectively, with 18 bases between them. The CDR3 runs to 17 residues. The CDR3 DNA reads TGTGCCAGCAGCTCGAGGAGGGGACCACTGAACACCGGGGAGCTGTTTTTT. Translation gives CASSSRRGPLNTGELFF.

The CDR3 region has the DNA TGTGCCAGCAGTACCGGACAGGGGAACTATGGCTACACCTTC. It specifies CASSTGQGNYGYTF. The gene calls are TRBV6-5 and TRBJ1-2; 9 positions match TRBD1. J lost 2 bases, V lost 5 bases, and 3 bases had no gene match. The CDR3 extends over 14 amino acids. CDR1 and CDR2 from the germline V gene are MNHEY and SVGAGI.

This clone showed up just once. The V call is TRBV6-5, the J call TRBJ2-7; TRBD1 aligns across 11 bases. The CDR3 has 15 amino acids. CDR1 and CDR2 (germline): MNHEY, SVGAGI. Trimming removed 6 bases from V and 5 bases from J; junction bases left unmatched: 9. CDR3 residues: CASSPTGTGGNEQYF. CDR3 nucleotides: TGTGCCAGCAGCCCCACCGGGACAGGGGGGAACGAGCAGTACTTC.

The rearrangement links TRBV7-2 to TRBJ1-4; 10 bases are a match to TRBD1. V lost 4 bases to trimming and J lost 6 bases; unmatched junction nucleotides: 5. The CDR3 contains 15 residues. The germline V gene has CDR1 SGHTA and CDR2 FQGNSA. DNA for the CDR3: TGTGCCAGCAGCTCCAGACAGGGGGCTTATGAAAAACTGTTTTTT. Translated, it gives CASSSRQGAYEKLFF. The full variable domain, in which reference TRBV7-2 and TRBJ1-4 provide the parts outside the CDR3, is GAGVSQSPSNKVTEKGKDVELRCDPISGHTALYWYRQSLGQGLEFLIYFQGNSAPDKSGLPSDRFSAERTGGSVSTLTIQRTQQEDSAVYLCASSSRQGAYEKLFFGSGTQLSVL.

V usage is TRBV6-4 and J usage is TRBJ1-1, with D possibly matching TRBD1 (6 bases). This CDR3 contains 13 residues. The ends were cut back, 0 bases at V and 9 bases at J, with 11 bases in the middle. Per the germline V gene, CDR1 is MRHNA and CDR2 is SNTAGT. Here the CDR3 reads CASSDSTGRKAFF. The CDR3 region has the DNA TGTGCCAGCAGTGACTCGACAGGCAGGAAAGCTTTCTTT.

The chain recombines TRBV7-2 with TRBJ2-1, with D tentatively TRBD2 (6 bases). Trimming cost V 7 bases and J 7 bases, with 14 bases left between them. Germline V gives CDR1 SGHTA, CDR2 FQGNSA. This CDR3 is built from 13 residues. CDR3 sequence reads: CASTPGSKNEQFF. The CDR3 bases are TGTGCCAGCACCCCCGGGAGTAAAAATGAGCAGTTCTTC.

The V gene is TRBV24-1, the J gene TRBJ2-3; 11 positions match TRBD2. There are 16 residues in the CDR3. J lost 6 bases, V lost 4 bases, and 8 bases had no gene match. Looked up from germline, CDR1 is KGHDR and CDR2 is SFDVKD. In nucleotides, the CDR3 is TGTGCCACCAGTGACCCACCTCCTAGCGGGAGGGATACGCAGTATTTT. Residues: CATSDPPPSGRDTQYF.

The gene calls are TRBV7-6 and TRBJ1-1; a possible D gene is TRBD1 (6 bases). CDR1 SGHVS and CDR2 FNYEAQ come from the germline V gene. V lost 5 bases to trimming and J lost 4 bases, with 17 bases between them. The CDR3 is 15 amino acids. CDR3 bases: TGTGCCAGCAGCCCGTGGTCGGGGGGCGTCACTGAAGCTTTCTTT. It codes for CASSPWSGGVTEAFF.

The chain couples TRBV7-8 to TRBJ1-5; possibly TRBD1 for D (5 bases). V dropped 3 bases and J dropped 3 bases, with 6 bases sitting between them. Per germline, CDR1 SGHVS and CDR2 FQNEAQ. This CDR3 contains 13 residues. Written as DNA, the CDR3 is TGTGCCAGCAGCTTGACAGACAATCAGCCCCAGCATTTT. Its protein product is CASSLTDNQPQHF. Full variable domain (remainder filled in from reference TRBV7-8 and TRBJ1-5): GAGVSQSPRYKVAKRGQDVALRCDPISGHVSLFWYQQALGQGPEFLTYFQNEAQLDKSGLPSDRFFAERPEGSVSTLKIQRTQQEDSAVYLCASSLTDNQPQHFGDGTRLSIL.

The CDR3 region has the DNA TGTGCCAGCAGCCCCGGACTGCTGAACACTGAAGCTTTCTTT. Residues: CASSPGLLNTEAFF. The chain carries TRBV2 and TRBJ1-1; D gene uncertain. Germline CDR1 SNHLY, CDR2 FYNNEI. The V end lost 6 bases, the J end lost 0 bases, and 11 bases lay between the germline ends. The CDR3 has 14 amino acids.

The gene calls are TRBV19 and TRBJ1-6, with a tentative D call TRBD1 (6 bases). The length of the CDR3 is 16 residues. Germline V gives CDR1 LNHDA, CDR2 SQIVND (reference sequence). V lost 6 bases and J lost 0, with 12 bases in between. The CDR3 region has the DNA TGTGCCAGTAGCGACAGGCCAGGCTCCTATAATTCACCCCTCCACTTT. Its translation is CASSDRPGSYNSPLHF.

This chain uses TRBV24-1 with TRBJ2-1; possibly TRBD2 for D (5 bases). With 1 base removed from V and 3 bases from J, the gap between germline ends came to 15 bases. Germline V gene lookup returns CDR1 KGHDR and CDR2 SFDVKD. CDR3 size: 17 residues. The DNA for the CDR3 is TGTGCCACCAGTGATTTTTCGGGAACTAGAGGCTACAATGAGCAGTTCTTC. As protein: CATSDFSGTRGYNEQFF.

The J gene is TRBJ1-2, the V gene TRBV6-5; tentative D call: TRBD1 (5 bases). V dropped 1 base and J dropped 3 bases, with 12 bases sitting between them. This CDR3 region has 15 residues. Germline CDR1 MNHEY, CDR2 SVGAGI. CDR3 in amino acids: CASSYYGREDYGYTF. DNA for the CDR3: TGTGCCAGCAGTTACTACGGCAGGGAAGACTATGGCTACACCTTC.

The genes are TRBV30 and TRBJ2-7, with D hard to call. V lost 1 base to trimming and J lost 6 bases, with 7 bases between them. The CDR3 length is 11 residues. CDR1 and CDR2 from the germline V gene are GTSNPN and SVGIG (reference sequence). The CDR3 DNA is TGTGCCTGGAGTGACGTAGTCGAGCAGTACTTC. Protein: CAWSDVVEQYF.

This chain connects TRBV11-3 to TRBJ2-2, with 9 nucleotides matching TRBD1. J lost 5 bases, V lost 5 bases, and 9 bases had no gene match. The CDR3 contains 16 residues. CDR1 is SGHNT, CDR2 YENEEA, per germline. The CDR3 DNA is TGTGCCAGCAGCCCCGGGACAGGGTTCGGGACCGGGGAGCTGTTTTTT. This encodes CASSPGTGFGTGELFF.

This clone was recorded a few times. This rearrangement joins TRBV19 to TRBJ1-5, with TRBD1 matching 7 bases. Losses at the gene ends were 8 bases for V and 3 bases for J; bases not matched to a gene: 10. Germline CDR1 is LNHDA and CDR2 is SQIVND (reference sequence). The CDR3 runs to 15 residues. DNA for the CDR3: TGTGCCAGTCTTTTGACGACAGGGCTCAATCAGCCCCAGCATTTT. This encodes CASLLTTGLNQPQHF.

This clone was counted between two and nine times. The V call is TRBV2, the J call TRBJ1-1; tentatively, D is TRBD1 (5 bases). This CDR3 contains 15 residues. Trimming took off 3 bases at V and 0 bases at J, with 11 bases between the two ends. The germline V gene encodes CDR1 SNHLY and CDR2 FYNNEI. CDR3 in DNA: TGTGCCAGCAGTGATCGGGGGATATTGAACACTGAAGCTTTCTTT. As protein: CASSDRGILNTEAFF.

This clone came up a few times. The gene calls are TRBV7-9 and TRBJ1-1; 11 bases align to TRBD1. The junction had 10 bases not matched to a gene; V was cut back by 5 bases and J by 5 bases. The CDR3 sequence is 16 residues long. Germline V gives CDR1 SEHNR, CDR2 FQNEAQ (reference sequence). The CDR3 region is CASSPRTGGIWTEAFF. The CDR3 DNA sequence: TGTGCCAGCAGCCCGCGGACAGGGGGCATCTGGACTGAAGCTTTCTTT.

This clone was observed a single time. The chain has TRBV7-6 and TRBJ2-7; 7 bases align to TRBD1. The ends lost 5 bases at V and 1 base at J; junction bases unmatched: 8. CDR3 length equals 15 residues. Germline CDR1 SGHVS, CDR2 FNYEAQ. In DNA, the CDR3 is TGTGCCAGCAGCAAACTACAGGGGACATCCTACGAGCAGTACTTC. It codes for CASSKLQGTSYEQYF.

The V and J genes are TRBV7-8 and TRBJ2-7, with TRBD1 matching 9 bases. The CDR3 spans 15 residues. CDR1 is SGHVS and CDR2 is FQNEAQ in the germline V gene. V was clipped by 4 bases and J by 2 bases; unmatched bases: 6. The CDR3 DNA follows: TGTGCCAGCAGCTGGGCGGGGGACAGGGCCTACGAGCAGTACTTC. It encodes CASSWAGDRAYEQYF.

V is TRBV5-1 and J is TRBJ1-2, with 8 bases fitting TRBD1. With V trimmed by 4 bases and J by 10 bases, 15 bases remained unmatched. The CDR3 runs to 15 residues. From germline, CDR1 is SGHRS and CDR2 YFSETQ. CDR3 residues: CASSLGTGTSSLYTF. The CDR3 DNA reads TGCGCCAGCAGCCTTGGGACAGGTACTAGCTCTCTCTACACCTTC.

This clone showed up just a few times. The rearrangement links TRBV24-1 to TRBJ2-1; TRBD2 agrees at 9 bases. V shed 7 bases and J 1 base; nucleotides not matched to a gene: 4. The CDR3 is 15 residues long. CDR1 and CDR2 from the germline V gene are KGHDR and SFDVKD. The CDR3 protein is CATSQTSGSYNEQFF. The CDR3 DNA reads TGTGCCACCAGCCAGACTAGCGGATCCTACAATGAGCAGTTCTTC.

The gene calls are TRBV11-3 and TRBJ2-1, with a possible D match to TRBD2 (6 bases). The CDR3 totals 15 residues. With 5 bases removed from V and 8 bases from J, the gap between germline ends came to 19 bases. The germline gives CDR1 SGHNT, CDR2 YENEEA. This chain's CDR3 is CASSRSEGRYDEQFF. The CDR3 region has the DNA TGTGCCAGCAGCCGCTCGGAGGGCCGTTATGATGAGCAGTTCTTC.

The V gene is TRBV19, the J gene TRBJ1-5; TRBD1 matches at 7 bases. Per the germline V gene, CDR1 is LNHDA and CDR2 is SQIVND (reference sequence). The CDR3 covers 13 residues. Trimming at V came to 7 bases and at J to 3 bases, leaving 3 bases not matched to a gene. The CDR3 sequence is CASTGQDNQPQHF. DNA of the CDR3: TGTGCCAGTACCGGACAGGACAATCAGCCCCAGCATTTT.